The clone carrying this TCR beta chain has a single count. This sample was included in a study of T cell changes during pregnancy in multiple sclerosis. Trimming removed 3 bases from V and 0 bases from J; junction bases left unmatched: 5. There are 15 residues in the CDR3. Germline assignment: CDR1 SNHLY and CDR2 FYNNEI. TCRdb's table, derived via immunoSEQ multiplex PCR, lists solely in-frame clones and lacks some. The sample holds more than 100,000 clones, 92% seen once. This chain connects TRBV2 to TRBJ2-7; 7 bases agree with TRBD1. The input for sequencing was peripheral blood, taken after pregnancy. The receptor comes from a female donor with multiple sclerosis, enrolled in a pregnancy study. The CDR3: CASSDSPGGSYEQYF. Here the CDR3 DNA reads TGTGCCAGCAGTGATAGCCCAGGGGGCTCCTACGAGCAGTACTTC.